Following are 12 T cell receptor beta chains from one sample sequenced in a study of tumor-infiltrating lymphocytes in primary liver carcinoma. Total RNA amounting to about 520 ng was the source from which TCR beta cDNA was made with a constant-region primer. Generation of the TCR beta libraries relied on three nested multiplex PCR rounds using slightly modified ARM-PCR. TRBV1-TRBV30 forward primers paired with a C-beta reverse primer were used in the first two PCR rounds, which ran around 10 cycles each. TCRdb re-derived calls from the multiplex PCR reads in MiXCR, one entry per CDR3 protein. The repertoire includes 99,000 or so distinct CDR3 sequences, 80% to 85% of them detected once, and about a fifth sits in the top ten. Investigators took RNA and DNA out together from 20-30 mg of unsorted bulk tissue. Source material: liver tumor tissue from sampling region 3. Subset indicated: tumor region T3, left-lateral pole. These TCRs come from a middle-aged man with primary liver carcinoma and hepatitis B virus infection.

This rearrangement joins TRBV11-1 to TRBJ2-7, with TRBD2 as a possible D gene (6 bases). CDR1 SGHAT and CDR2 FQDESV come from the germline V gene (reference sequence). The CDR3 totals 15 residues. For the CDR3, the DNA is TGTGTCTGCAGCTTAACGGGATCGGGAGAATACAAGCAGTACTTC. Protein sequence: CVCSLTGSGEYKQYF.

Details on this clonotype: One junction end does not reproduce the germline sequence, and a read error may be involved. The chain links TRBV5-1 to TRBJ2-6; 8 bases match TRBD2. This CDR3 comprises 18 residues. Germline CDR1 reads SGHRS; CDR2 reads YFSETQ. The CDR3 here is CASSLAWTSPPGASVLTF. The CDR3 DNA reads TGCGCCAGCAGCTTGGCCTGGACTAGCCCGCCTGGGGCCAGCGTCCTAACTTTC.

This clonotype turned up a few times. The rearrangement uses TRBV14 and TRBJ2-1, with TRBD2 matching 8 bases. Losses at the gene ends were 8 bases for V and 5 bases for J; bases not matched to a gene: 14. Germline V gives CDR1 SGHDN, CDR2 FVKESK. The CDR3 totals 16 residues. CDR3 in amino acids: CASCDVAGWANNEQFF. The CDR3, as DNA: TGTGCCAGCTGTGACGTAGCGGGATGGGCAAACAATGAGCAGTTCTTC.

The V gene is TRBV5-4, the J gene TRBJ2-1; 10 bases map to TRBD2. CDR1 is SGHNT and CDR2 is YYREEE in the germline V gene (reference sequence). The CDR3 totals 13 residues. Trimming took 4 bases from V and 16 from J; bases not matched to a gene: 11. CDR3 nucleotides: TGTGCCAGCAGCGAGGGACTAGCGATTGGGCACTTCTTC. Translating gives CASSEGLAIGHFF.

For this clonotype: A read error is likely, as this CDR3 ends without the conserved phenylalanine or tryptophan. The CDR3 protein is CASNSDRDGAGTQYL. The CDR3 bases are TGTGCCAGCAACTCGGACAGGGACGGGGCAGGTACGCAGTATCTT. The rearrangement links TRBV7-9 to TRBJ2-3; 8 nucleotides align to TRBD1. The CDR3 has 15 amino acids. Per the germline V gene, CDR1 is SEHNR and CDR2 is FQNEAQ (reference sequence). Trimming at V came to 7 bases and at J to 8 bases, leaving 14 bases not matched to a gene.

At least ten counts were recorded for this clonotype. This chain connects TRBV12-3 or TRBV12-4 to TRBJ2-5; 9 positions match TRBD1. Trimming cost V 6 bases and J 3 bases; bases outside gene matches: 8. The length of the CDR3 is 15 residues. DNA of the CDR3: TGTGCCAGCAGCCCCTGGACAGGGGTCGAAGAGACCCAGTACTTC. Translation gives CASSPWTGVEETQYF.

This clonotype has only one observation. It may be a read error: a sequence one base away is much more abundant. V usage is TRBV28 and J usage is TRBJ2-5; possibly TRBD1 or TRBD2 for D (5 bases each). The V end lost 10 bases, the J end lost 4 bases, and 16 bases lay between the germline ends. CDR1 and CDR2 from the germline V gene are MDHEN and SYDVKM. There are 13 residues in the CDR3. The CDR3 reads CANRPADLETQYF. The CDR3 coding sequence is TGTGCCAACAGGCCAGCGGACTTAGAGACCCAGTACTTC.

A note on this clonotype: Given the absence of the conserved phenylalanine or tryptophan at the CDR3 end, a read error is likely. This sequence joins TRBV10-3 and TRBJ1-2; D is ambiguous. The V gene's germline CDR1 is ENHRY and CDR2 SYGVKD. This CDR3 is 14 amino acids long. CDR3 nucleotide sequence: TGTGGCATCAGTGTGTCCCAATTGGCGGATGGCTACACCATC. It is translated as CGISVSQLADGYTI.

As for this clonotype: It is likely a read error, because the conserved phenylalanine at the end of the CDR3 is missing. The CDR3 loop is CSIGDETNSPLHM. The CDR3, as DNA: TGCAGCATTGGGGACGAGACAAATTCACCCCTCCACATG. The V call is TRBV29-1, the J call TRBJ1-6; perhaps TRBD1 as D (5 bases). Trimming stripped 8 bases from V and 7 bases from J, with 15 bases between. Germline CDR1 is SQVTM and CDR2 is ANQGSEA. The CDR3 is 13 residues long.

Comments on this clonotype: The CDR3 end shows no conserved phenylalanine or tryptophan, and so a read error is likely. This chain connects TRBV10-3 to TRBJ2-1, with 12 bases identical to TRBD2. Germline CDR1 and CDR2: ENHRY and SYGVKD. The CDR3 runs 18 residues. CDR3 sequence reads: CAISRAEVTSGSTYEQFS. In DNA, the CDR3 is TGTGCCATCAGTCGGGCGGAAGTGACTAGCGGGAGTACGTATGAACAGTTCTCA.

A remark on this clonotype: Mismatch with germline at one junction end may stem from a read error. The chain has TRBV6-5 and TRBJ2-7; 11 positions agree with TRBD2. The CDR3 consists of 14 residues. Germline CDR1 and CDR2: MNHEY and SVGAGI. CDR3 residues: CASSSLAGGGEHYF. The CDR3 coding sequence is TGTGCCAGCAGTTCTTTAGCGGGAGGGGGCGAGCACTACTTC.

This sequence joins TRBV10-3 and TRBJ1-2; D perhaps matches TRBD1 (5 bases). Deletions cut 0 bases from V and 4 bases from J, with 15 bases between. CDR1 is ENHRY and CDR2 is SYGVKD in the germline V gene. The CDR3 is 16 residues long. CDR3: CAISESAGLLAYGYTF. The CDR3 DNA reads as TGTGCCATCAGTGAGTCAGCAGGGCTCTTAGCCTATGGCTACACCTTC.